The rows below give T cell receptor beta chains drawn from one sample of a study of OX40 agonist ivuxolimab in advanced cancers. Profiled with immunoSEQ multiplex PCR; TCRdb holds only in-frame clones, not every one. The sample records 120,000 or so clones, over 85% being singletons. Source: CD4+ or CD8+ T cells sorted from blood, taken in a trial of the OX40 agonist ivuxolimab. The receptor set was obtained from an adult with an advanced solid tumor such as melanoma, head and neck, liver or kidney cancer. Each CDR3 is given with its conserved first and last residue. Fields, in order: J gene, clone size, D gene, V gene, CDR3 DNA, CDR3 protein. D genes are given only for firm matches. Only some rows state a clone size, as once, few, many or a class for expanded clones.

TRBJ1-2	NA	NA	TRBV10-3	TGTGCCATCAGAGACGGTGGGCAGCCTCACTATGGCTACACCTTC	CAIRDGGQPHYGYTF
TRBJ1-1	once	NA	TRBV6-1	TGTGCCAGCAGTGAAATGGGGGGAGACACTGAAGCTTTCTTT	CASSEMGGDTEAFF
TRBJ1-5	NA	TRBD1	TRBV10-3	TGTGCCATCAGTCCCGGACAGGGGATCAATCAGCCCCAGCATTTT	CAISPGQGINQPQHF
TRBJ2-3	NA	TRBD2	TRBV4-3	TGCGCCAGCAGCCAAGTAGCGGGGAGCACAGATACGCAGTATTTT	CASSQVAGSTDTQYF
TRBJ2-1	NA	NA	TRBV7-6	TGTGCCAGCAGCTTAGGGGGGCTCATCTCCTACAATGAGCAGTTCTTC	CASSLGGLISYNEQFF
TRBJ1-2	NA	NA	TRBV5-6	TGTGCCAGCAGCTTGGGAGACGCAAGTAACTATGGCTACACCTTC	CASSLGDASNYGYTF
TRBJ2-1	NA	TRBD1	TRBV6-5	TGTGCCAGCAGTTCAACGACAGGGGGCTTGTACAATGAGCAGTTCTTC	CASSSTTGGLYNEQFF
TRBJ2-1	NA	TRBD1	TRBV11-2	TGTGCCAGCAGCTTGACGGACAGGCTCGAATACAATGAGCAGTTCTTC	CASSLTDRLEYNEQFF
TRBJ2-2	NA	NA	TRBV7-6	TGTGCCAGCAGCCCCCGGACTTCGAACACCGGGGAGCTGTTTTTT	CASSPRTSNTGELFF
TRBJ1-3	NA	NA	TRBV4-3	TGCGCCAGCAGCCAAGCTCGGTACTCTGGAAACACCATATATTTT	CASSQARYSGNTIYF
TRBJ1-4	NA	NA	TRBV5-6	TGTGCCAGCCAACGGGGGGCAGTTGAAAAACTGTTTTTT	CASQRGAVEKLFF
TRBJ1-2	NA	TRBD1	TRBV29-1	TGCAGCGTTGTAAAGGACAGGTCGTATGGCTACACCTTC	CSVVKDRSYGYTF
TRBJ2-2	NA	NA	TRBV9	TGTGCCAGCAGCGTAAAGACAGGGAACACCGGGGAGCTGTTTTTT	CASSVKTGNTGELFF
TRBJ1-2	NA	TRBD1	TRBV30	TGTGCCTCCTCAGGACAGGGGCTGTGGTATGGCTACACCTTC	CASSGQGLWYGYTF
TRBJ2-3	NA	NA	TRBV5-1	TGCGCCAGCAGCTTGGTGGCGGGAACCGCAGATACGCAGTATTTT	CASSLVAGTADTQYF
TRBJ1-1	NA	NA	TRBV9	TGTGCCAGCAGCGTAGGGCCGAACACTGAAGCTTTCTTT	CASSVGPNTEAFF
TRBJ1-1	NA	NA	TRBV20-1	TGCAGTGCTATGGGACAACTAACAGCTTTCTTT	CSAMGQLTAFF
TRBJ1-2	NA	NA	TRBV6-5	TGTGCCACCCGTCTCCCAGGGGCCTATGGCTACACCTTC	CATRLPGAYGYTF
TRBJ2-7	NA	NA	TRBV5-1	TGCGCCAGCAGCTTCCTCAGGATTGGCTACGAGCAGTACTTC	CASSFLRIGYEQYF
TRBJ1-2	NA	TRBD1	TRBV30	TGTGCCTGGACTCGGGACAGGTCTGACTATGGCTACACCTTC	CAWTRDRSDYGYTF
TRBJ1-5	NA	NA	TRBV19	TGTGCCAGTAGTTCCCACAATCAGCCCCAGCATTTT	CASSSHNQPQHF
TRBJ2-3	NA	TRBD1	TRBV11-3	TGTGCCAGCAGCTCCTCGATCGGCTGGGGGACAGCTAGCACAGATACGCAGTATTTT	CASSSSIGWGTASTDTQYF
TRBJ2-2	NA	TRBD1	TRBV7-9	TGTGCCGTCTCTTCAGGGGGGACAGGGGCAAGCACCGGGGAGCTGTTTTTT	CAVSSGGTGASTGELFF
TRBJ1-1	NA	TRBD1	TRBV19	TGTGCCAGTAGTACACTAGGACAGGGGAGCACTGAAGCTTTCTTT	CASSTLGQGSTEAFF
TRBJ2-3	NA	TRBD1	TRBV29-1	TGCAGCGTAGGGACAGGGACCACAGATACGCAGTATTTT	CSVGTGTTDTQYF
TRBJ2-1	NA	TRBD2	TRBV7-3	TGTGCCAGCAGCTTAACCCGACTAGCGGGGGGCAATGAGCAGTTCTTC	CASSLTRLAGGNEQFF
TRBJ1-5	NA	NA	TRBV12-2	TGTGCAAGTCGCTTAGCGCAGGGGGACAGGGGATATAGCAATCAGCCCCAGCATTTT	CASRLAQGDRGYSNQPQHF